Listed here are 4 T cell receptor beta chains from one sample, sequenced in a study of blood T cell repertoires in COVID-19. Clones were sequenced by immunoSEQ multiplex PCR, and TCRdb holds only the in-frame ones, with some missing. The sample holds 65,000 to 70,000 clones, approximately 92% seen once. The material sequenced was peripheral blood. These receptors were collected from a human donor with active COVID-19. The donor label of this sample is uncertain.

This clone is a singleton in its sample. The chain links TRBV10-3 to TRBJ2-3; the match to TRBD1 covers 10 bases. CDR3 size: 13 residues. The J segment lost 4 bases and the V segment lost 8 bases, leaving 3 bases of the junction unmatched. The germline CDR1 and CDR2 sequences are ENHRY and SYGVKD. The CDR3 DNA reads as TGTGCCATCCTGGGACAGGGGTCAGATACGCAGTATTTT. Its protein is CAILGQGSDTQYF.

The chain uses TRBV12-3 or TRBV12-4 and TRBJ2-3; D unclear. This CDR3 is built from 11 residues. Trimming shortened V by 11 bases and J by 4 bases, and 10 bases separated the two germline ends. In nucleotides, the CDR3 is TGTGCCTCCCGGGTCGCAGATACGCAGTATTTT. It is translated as CASRVADTQYF.

CDR3 sequence reads: CASSRGVSYEQYF. The CDR3 DNA reads as TGTGCCAGCAGTCGCGGGGTTTCTTACGAGCAGTACTTC. The chain carries TRBV6-5 and TRBJ2-7, with a tentative D call TRBD2 (6 bases). Trimming took 5 bases from V and 4 from J, leaving 12 bases between them. CDR1 MNHEY and CDR2 SVGAGI come from the germline V gene. This CDR3 region has 13 residues.

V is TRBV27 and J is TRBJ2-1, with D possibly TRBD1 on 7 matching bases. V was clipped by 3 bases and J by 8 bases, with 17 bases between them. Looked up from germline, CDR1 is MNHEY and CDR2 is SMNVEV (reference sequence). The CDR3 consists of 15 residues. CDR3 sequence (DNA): TGTGCCAGCAGTTTTGGAGGGGGCGCACATCATGAGCAGTTCTTC. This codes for CASSFGGGAHHEQFF.